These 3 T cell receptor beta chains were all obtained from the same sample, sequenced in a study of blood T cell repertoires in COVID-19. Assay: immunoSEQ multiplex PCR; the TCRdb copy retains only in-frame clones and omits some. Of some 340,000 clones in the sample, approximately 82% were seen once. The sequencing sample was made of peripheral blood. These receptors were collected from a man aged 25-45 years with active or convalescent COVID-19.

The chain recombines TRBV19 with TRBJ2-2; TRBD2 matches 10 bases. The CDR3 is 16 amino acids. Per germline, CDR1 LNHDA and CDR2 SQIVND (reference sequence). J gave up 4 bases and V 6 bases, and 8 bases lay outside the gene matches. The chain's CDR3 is CASSPPSGRGTGELFF. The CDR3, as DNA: TGTGCCAGTAGCCCCCCCAGCGGGAGGGGCACCGGGGAGCTGTTTTTT.

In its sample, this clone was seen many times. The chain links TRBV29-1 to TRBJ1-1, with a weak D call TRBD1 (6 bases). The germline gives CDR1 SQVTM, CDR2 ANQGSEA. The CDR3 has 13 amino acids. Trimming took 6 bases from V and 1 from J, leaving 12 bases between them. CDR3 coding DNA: TGCAGCGTAGAGACAGGCCAGAACACTGAAGCTTTCTTT. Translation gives CSVETGQNTEAFF.

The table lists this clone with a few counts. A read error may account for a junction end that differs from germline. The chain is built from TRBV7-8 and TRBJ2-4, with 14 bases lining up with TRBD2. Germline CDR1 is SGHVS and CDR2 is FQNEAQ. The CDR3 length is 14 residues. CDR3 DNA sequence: TGTGCCAGCAGCTTAGACGGGACTAGCGGGAGTGTGGACTTC. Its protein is CASSLDGTSGSVDF.